The clone carrying this T cell receptor (beta chain) was observed at least ten times. The entry originates in a study of T cell repertoires in cytomegalovirus infection. Study-level background: Both CMV infection and a matching HLA type were indicated by public TCR beta signatures.

The length of the CDR3 is 14 residues. The V end lost 1 base, the J end lost 5 bases, and 9 bases lay between the germline ends. Looked up from germline, CDR1 is MNHEY and CDR2 is SMNVEV (reference sequence). Each CDR3 protein is one row after TCRdb ran MiXCR on the reads. Of 490,000 or so distinct CDR3 sequences listed, roughly 10% are singletons. Material for sequencing was PBMCs. This chain joins TRBV27 and TRBJ1-5; D may be TRBD1 (6 bases). The receptor was derived from a human donor in good health (CMV status not recorded). Some clones in this sample may be carry-over from other donors' samples. The CDR3 spells CASSLLQGDQPQHF. The DNA for the CDR3 is TGTGCCAGCAGTTTATTACAGGGAGATCAGCCCCAGCATTTT.